This T cell receptor beta chain was retrieved from a study of OX40 agonist ivuxolimab in advanced cancers. For the study at large: Each patient was given ivuxolimab into a vein every 2 weeks, at 0.01 to 10 mg/kg. Under the entry rules, prior anti-PD-1, anti-PD-L1 or anti-CTLA-4 therapy was allowed, and roughly 41% had some. Findings of the study overall: Also present in some nonresponders was a low level of normalized T-cell clonal expansion.

To note about this clone: Its antigen is undetermined. Other DNA sequences from this sample encode an identical CDR3 as well.

TCRdb's table, derived via immunoSEQ multiplex PCR, lists solely in-frame clones and lacks some. The sample has tens of thousands of clones; roughly 81% are singletons. V was cut by 5 bases and J by 2 bases, with 13 bases left in between. The CDR3 is 14 amino acids. From germline, CDR1 is SGHAT and CDR2 FQNNGV. The sequencing used CD4+ or CD8+ T cells sorted from blood, collected in a trial of the OX40 agonist ivuxolimab. The clonotype comes from an adult with an advanced solid tumor such as melanoma, head and neck, liver or kidney cancer. The V and J genes are TRBV11-2 and TRBJ2-7; a weak D match, TRBD2 (6 bases). The CDR3 protein is CASSPTGGTYEQYF. The CDR3 region has the DNA TGTGCCAGCAGCCCCACCGGCGGGACCTACGAGCAGTACTTC.